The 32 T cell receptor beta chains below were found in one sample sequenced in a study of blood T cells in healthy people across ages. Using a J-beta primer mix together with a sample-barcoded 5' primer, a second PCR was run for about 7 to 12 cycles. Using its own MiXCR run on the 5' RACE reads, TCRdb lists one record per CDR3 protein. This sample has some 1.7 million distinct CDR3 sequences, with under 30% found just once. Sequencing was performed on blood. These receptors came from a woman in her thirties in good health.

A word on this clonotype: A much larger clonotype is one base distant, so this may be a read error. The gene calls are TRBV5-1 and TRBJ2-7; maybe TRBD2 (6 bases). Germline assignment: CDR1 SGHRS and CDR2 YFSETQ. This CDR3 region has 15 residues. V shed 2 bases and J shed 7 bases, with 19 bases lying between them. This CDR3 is CASSFSRDFAYEQYF. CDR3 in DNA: TGCGCCAGCAGCTTTTCCAGGGACTTTGCTTATGAGCAGTACTTC.

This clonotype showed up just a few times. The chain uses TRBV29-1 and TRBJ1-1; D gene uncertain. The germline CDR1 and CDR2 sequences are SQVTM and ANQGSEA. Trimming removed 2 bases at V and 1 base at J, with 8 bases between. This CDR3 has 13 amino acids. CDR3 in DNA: TGCAGCGTTGAATATGAAGAGAACACTGAAGCTTTCTTT. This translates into CSVEYEENTEAFF. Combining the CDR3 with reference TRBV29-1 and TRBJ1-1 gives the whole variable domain SAVISQKPSRDICQRGTSLTIQCQVDSQVTMMFWYRQQPGQSLTLIATANQGSEATYESGFVIDKFPISRPNLTFSTLTVSNMSPEDSSIYLCSVEYEENTEAFFGQGTRLTVV.

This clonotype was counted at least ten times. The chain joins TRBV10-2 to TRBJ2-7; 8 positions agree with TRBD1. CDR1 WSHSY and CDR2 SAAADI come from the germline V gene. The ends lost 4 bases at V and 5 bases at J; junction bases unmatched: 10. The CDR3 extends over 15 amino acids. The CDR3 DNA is TGCGCCAGCAGTGCCGGGACAGGAGACTTCAACGAGCAGTACTTC. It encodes CASSAGTGDFNEQYF.

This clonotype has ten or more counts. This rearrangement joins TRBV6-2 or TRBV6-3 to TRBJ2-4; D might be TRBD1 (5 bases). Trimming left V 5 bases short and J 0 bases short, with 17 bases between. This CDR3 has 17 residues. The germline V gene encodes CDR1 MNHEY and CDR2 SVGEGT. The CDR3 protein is CASSDHRQSLAKNIQYF. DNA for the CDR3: TGTGCCAGCAGTGACCACCGACAGTCCCTAGCCAAAAACATTCAGTACTTC.

CDR3 bases: TGTGCCAGCAGCTTAGTCACTGGGGAGACCCAGTTCTTC. Translating gives CASSLVTGETQFF. This chain connects TRBV7-2 to TRBJ2-1; tentatively, D is TRBD2 (5 bases). The CDR3 totals 13 residues. Germline CDR1 is SGHTA and CDR2 is FQGNSA. V lost 1 base, J lost 13 bases, and 14 bases lay in between. Full variable domain (outside the CDR3, taken from reference TRBV7-2 and TRBJ2-1): GAGVSQSPSNKVTEKGKDVELRCDPISGHTALYWYRQSLGQGLEFLIYFQGNSAPDKSGLPSDRFSAERTGGSVSTLTIQRTQQEDSAVYLCASSLVTGETQFFGPGTRLTVL.

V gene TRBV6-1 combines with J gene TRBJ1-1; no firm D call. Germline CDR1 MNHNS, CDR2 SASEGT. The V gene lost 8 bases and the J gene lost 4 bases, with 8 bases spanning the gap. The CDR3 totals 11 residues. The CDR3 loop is CASLGATEAFF. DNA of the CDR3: TGTGCCAGCCTCGGAGCCACTGAAGCTTTCTTT.

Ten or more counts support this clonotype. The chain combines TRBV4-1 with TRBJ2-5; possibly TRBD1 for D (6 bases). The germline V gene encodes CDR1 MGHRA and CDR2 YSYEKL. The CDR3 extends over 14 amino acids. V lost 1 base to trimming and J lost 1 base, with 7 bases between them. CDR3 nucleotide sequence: TGCGCCAGCAGCCAAGCGACAGGCCAAGAGACCCAGTACTTC. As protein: CASSQATGQETQYF.

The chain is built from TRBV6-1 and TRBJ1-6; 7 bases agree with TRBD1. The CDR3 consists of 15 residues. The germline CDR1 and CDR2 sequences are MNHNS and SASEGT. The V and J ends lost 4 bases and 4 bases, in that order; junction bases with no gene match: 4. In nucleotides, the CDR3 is TGTGCCAGCAGTGGACCGGGACAGTATAATTCACCCCTCCACTTT. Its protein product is CASSGPGQYNSPLHF.

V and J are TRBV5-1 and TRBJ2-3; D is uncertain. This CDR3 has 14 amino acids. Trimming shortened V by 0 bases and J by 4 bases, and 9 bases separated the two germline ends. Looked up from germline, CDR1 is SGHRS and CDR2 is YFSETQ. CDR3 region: CASSLAEVADTQYF. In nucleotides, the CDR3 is TGCGCCAGCAGCTTGGCCGAAGTTGCAGATACGCAGTATTTT.

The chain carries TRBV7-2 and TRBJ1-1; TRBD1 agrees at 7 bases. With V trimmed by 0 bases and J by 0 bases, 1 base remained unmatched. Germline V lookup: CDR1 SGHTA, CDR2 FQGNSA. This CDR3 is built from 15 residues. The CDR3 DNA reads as TGTGCCAGCAGCTTAGCGGACAGGCTGAACACTGAAGCTTTCTTT. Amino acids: CASSLADRLNTEAFF.

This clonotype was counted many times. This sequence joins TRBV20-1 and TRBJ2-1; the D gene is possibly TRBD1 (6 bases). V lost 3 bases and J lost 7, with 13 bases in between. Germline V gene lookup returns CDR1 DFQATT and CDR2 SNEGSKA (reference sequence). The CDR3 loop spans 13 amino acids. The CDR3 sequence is CSARNLRGNEQFF. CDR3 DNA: TGCAGTGCTAGGAATCTTAGGGGGAATGAGCAGTTCTTC.

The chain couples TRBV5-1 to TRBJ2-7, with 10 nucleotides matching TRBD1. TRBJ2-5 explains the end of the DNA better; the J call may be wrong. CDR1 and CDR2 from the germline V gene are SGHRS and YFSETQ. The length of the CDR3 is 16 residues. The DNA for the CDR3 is TGCGCCAGCAGCTTGGTCGGGGACAGGGGCCCGGAGACCCAGTACTTC. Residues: CASSLVGDRGPETQYF.

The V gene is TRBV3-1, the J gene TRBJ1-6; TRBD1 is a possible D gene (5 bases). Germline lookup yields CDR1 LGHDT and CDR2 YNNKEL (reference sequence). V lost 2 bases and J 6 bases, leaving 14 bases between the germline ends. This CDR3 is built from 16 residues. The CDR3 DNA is TGTGCCAGCAGCCAATATGGGGCAGGCTCTAATTCACCCCTCCACTTT. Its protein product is CASSQYGAGSNSPLHF.

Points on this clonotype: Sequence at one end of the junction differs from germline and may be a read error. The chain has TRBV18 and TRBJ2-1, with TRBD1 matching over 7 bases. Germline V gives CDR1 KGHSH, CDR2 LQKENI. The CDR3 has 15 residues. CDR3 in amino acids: CASSPPRTGYNGQFF. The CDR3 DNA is TGTGCCAGCTCACCACCACGGACAGGTTACAATGGGCAGTTCTTC.

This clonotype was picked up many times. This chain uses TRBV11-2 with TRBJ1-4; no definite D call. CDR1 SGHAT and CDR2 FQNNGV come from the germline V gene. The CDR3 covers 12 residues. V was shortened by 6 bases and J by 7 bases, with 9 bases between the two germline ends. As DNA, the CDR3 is TGTGCCAGCAGACGAGGACCTGAAAAACTGTTTTTT. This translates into CASRRGPEKLFF. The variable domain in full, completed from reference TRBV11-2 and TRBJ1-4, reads EAGVAQSPRYKIIEKRQSVAFWCNPISGHATLYWYQQILGQGPKLLIQFQNNGVVDDSQLPKDRFSAERLKGVDSTLKIQPAKLEDSAVYLCASRRGPEKLFFGSGTQLSVL.

DNA for the CDR3: TGTGCCAGCAGCCCTCAAACGGGACTAGGATGGCCTAATGAGCAGTTCTTC. Its translation is CASSPQTGLGWPNEQFF. The chain uses TRBV3-1 and TRBJ2-1; TRBD2 matches at 8 bases. Trimming cost V 4 bases and J 7 bases; bases outside gene matches: 15. Looked up from germline, CDR1 is LGHDT and CDR2 is YNNKEL (reference sequence). This CDR3 contains 17 residues.

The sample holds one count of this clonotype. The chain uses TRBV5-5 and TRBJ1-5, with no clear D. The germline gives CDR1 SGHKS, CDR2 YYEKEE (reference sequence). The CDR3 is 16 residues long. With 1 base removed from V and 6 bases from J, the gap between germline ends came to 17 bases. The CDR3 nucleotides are TGTGCCAGCAGCTTGTATATTGCCGGTAACCGTCAGCCCCAGCATTTT. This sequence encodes CASSLYIAGNRQPQHF.

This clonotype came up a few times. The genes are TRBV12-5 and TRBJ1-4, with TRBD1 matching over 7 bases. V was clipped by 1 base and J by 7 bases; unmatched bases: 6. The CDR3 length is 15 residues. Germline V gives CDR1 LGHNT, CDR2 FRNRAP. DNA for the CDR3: TGTGCTAGTGGTTTGGGGCCTTCAGGGGGTGAAAAACTGTTTTTT. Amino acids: CASGLGPSGGEKLFF.

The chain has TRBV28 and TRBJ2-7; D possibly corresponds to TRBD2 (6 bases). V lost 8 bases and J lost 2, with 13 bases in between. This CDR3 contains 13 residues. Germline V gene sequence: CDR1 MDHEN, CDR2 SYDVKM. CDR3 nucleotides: TGTGCCAGCGCGGGACTGGATCCCTACGAGCAGTACTTC. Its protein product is CASAGLDPYEQYF.

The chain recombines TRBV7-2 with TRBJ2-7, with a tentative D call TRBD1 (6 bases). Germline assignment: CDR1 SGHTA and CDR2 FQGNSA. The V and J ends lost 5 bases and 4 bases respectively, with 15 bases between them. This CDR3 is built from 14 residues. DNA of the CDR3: TGTGCCAGCAGCGCACCCCCAGGGGAATACGAGCAGTACTTC. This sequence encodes CASSAPPGEYEQYF.

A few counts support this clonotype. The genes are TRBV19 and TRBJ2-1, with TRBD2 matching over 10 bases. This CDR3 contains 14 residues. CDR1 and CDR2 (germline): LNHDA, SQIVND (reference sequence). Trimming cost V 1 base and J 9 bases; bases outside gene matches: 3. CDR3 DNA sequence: TGTGCCAGTAGTATAGTTAGCGGGAGGAGTGAGCAGTTCTTC. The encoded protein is CASSIVSGRSEQFF.

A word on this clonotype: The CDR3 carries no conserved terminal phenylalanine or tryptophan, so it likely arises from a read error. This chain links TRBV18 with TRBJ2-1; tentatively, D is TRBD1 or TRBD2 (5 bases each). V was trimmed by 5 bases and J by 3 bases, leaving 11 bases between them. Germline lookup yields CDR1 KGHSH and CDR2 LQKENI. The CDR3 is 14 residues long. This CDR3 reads CASSGQGVYNEQFL. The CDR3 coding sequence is TGTGCCAGCTCAGGGCAGGGAGTCTACAATGAGCAGTTCTTA.

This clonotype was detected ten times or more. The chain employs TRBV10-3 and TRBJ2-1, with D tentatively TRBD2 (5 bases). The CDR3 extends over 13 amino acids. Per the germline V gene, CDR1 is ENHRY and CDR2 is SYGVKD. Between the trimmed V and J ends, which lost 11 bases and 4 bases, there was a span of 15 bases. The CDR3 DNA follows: TGTGCCTCGAGCGGTTTTGGGTACAATGAGCAGTTCTTC. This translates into CASSGFGYNEQFF.

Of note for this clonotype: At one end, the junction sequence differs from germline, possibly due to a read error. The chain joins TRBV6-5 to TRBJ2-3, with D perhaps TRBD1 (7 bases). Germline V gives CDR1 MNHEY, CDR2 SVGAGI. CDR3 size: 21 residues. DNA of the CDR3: TGTGCCAGCAGTTACTCGATGATCGGTCAGGGGGGCTCAATTAGCATAGATACGCAGTATTTT. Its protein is CASSYSMIGQGGSISIDTQYF.

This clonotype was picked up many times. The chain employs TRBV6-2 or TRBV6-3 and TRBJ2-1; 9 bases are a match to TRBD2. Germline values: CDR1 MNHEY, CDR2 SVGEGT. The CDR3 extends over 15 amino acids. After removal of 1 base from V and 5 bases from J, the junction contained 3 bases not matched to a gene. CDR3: CASSYFAGGHNEQFF. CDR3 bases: TGTGCCAGCAGTTACTTCGCGGGAGGGCACAATGAGCAGTTCTTC.

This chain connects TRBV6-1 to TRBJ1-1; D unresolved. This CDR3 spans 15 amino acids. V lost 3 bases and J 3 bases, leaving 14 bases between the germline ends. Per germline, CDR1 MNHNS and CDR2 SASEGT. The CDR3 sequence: CASSDSGVADTEAFF. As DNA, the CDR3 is TGTGCCAGCAGTGATTCCGGGGTAGCGGACACTGAAGCTTTCTTT.

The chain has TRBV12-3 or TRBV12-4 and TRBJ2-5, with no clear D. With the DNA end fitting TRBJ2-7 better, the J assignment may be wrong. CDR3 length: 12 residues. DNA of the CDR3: TGTGCCAGCAGTTGGGCGGCCGGCGAGCAGTACTTC. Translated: CASSWAAGEQYF.

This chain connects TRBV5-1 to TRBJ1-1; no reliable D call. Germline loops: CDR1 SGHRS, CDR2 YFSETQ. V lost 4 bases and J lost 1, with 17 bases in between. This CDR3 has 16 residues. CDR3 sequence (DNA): TGCGCCAGCAGCCCCGGTTGGGTCTCTGGGAACACTGAAGCTTTCTTT. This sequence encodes CASSPGWVSGNTEAFF.

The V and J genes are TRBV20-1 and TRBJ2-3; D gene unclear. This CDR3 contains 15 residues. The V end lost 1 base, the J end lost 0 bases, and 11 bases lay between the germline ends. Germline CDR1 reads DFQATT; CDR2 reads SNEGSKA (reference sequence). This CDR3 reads CSARGERQSTDTQYF. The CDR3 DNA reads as TGCAGTGCTAGAGGGGAAAGGCAGAGCACAGATACGCAGTATTTT.

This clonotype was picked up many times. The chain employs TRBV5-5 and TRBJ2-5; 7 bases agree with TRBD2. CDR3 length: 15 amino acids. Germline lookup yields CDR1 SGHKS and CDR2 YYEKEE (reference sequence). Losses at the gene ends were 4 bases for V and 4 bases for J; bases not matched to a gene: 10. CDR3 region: CASSRGLAGAETQYF. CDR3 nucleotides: TGTGCCAGCAGCCGGGGGTTGGCGGGAGCAGAGACCCAGTACTTC.

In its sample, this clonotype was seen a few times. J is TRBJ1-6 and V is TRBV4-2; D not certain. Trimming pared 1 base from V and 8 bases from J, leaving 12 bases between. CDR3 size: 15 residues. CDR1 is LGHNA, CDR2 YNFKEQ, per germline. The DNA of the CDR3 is TGTGCCAGCAGCCAAGGTGACGGAGAGGATTCACCCCTCCACTTT. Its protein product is CASSQGDGEDSPLHF.

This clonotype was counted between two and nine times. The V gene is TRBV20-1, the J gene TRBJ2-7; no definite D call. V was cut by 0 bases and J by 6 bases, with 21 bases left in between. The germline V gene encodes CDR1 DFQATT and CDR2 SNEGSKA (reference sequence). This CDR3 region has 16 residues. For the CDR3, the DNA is TGCAGTGCTAGAGATCCCTCATCGATCTTTCTGGGCGAGCAGTACTTC. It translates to CSARDPSSIFLGEQYF.